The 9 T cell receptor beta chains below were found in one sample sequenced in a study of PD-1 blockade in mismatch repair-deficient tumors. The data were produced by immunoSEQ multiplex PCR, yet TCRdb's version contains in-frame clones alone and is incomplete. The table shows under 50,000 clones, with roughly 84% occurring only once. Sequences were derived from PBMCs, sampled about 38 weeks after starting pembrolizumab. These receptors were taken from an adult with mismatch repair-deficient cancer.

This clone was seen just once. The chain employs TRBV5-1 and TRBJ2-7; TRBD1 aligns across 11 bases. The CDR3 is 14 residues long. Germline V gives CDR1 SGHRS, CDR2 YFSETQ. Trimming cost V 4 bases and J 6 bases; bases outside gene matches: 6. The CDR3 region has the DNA TGCGCCAGCAGCCCAGGACAGGGGGCTAGCGAGCAGTACTTC. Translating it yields CASSPGQGASEQYF.

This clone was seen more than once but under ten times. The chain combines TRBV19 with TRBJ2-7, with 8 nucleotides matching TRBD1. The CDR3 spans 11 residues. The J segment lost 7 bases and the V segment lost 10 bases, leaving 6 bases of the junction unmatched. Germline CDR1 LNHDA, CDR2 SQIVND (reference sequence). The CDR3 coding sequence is TGTGCCACCAGGGGGCCGGGGGAGCAGTACTTC. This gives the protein CATRGPGEQYF. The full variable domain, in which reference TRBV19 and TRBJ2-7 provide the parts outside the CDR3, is DGGITQSPKYLFRKEGQNVTLSCEQNLNHDAMYWYRQDPGQGLRLIYYSQIVNDFQKGDIAEGYSVSREKKESFPLTVTSAQKNPTAFYLCATRGPGEQYFGPGTRLTVT.

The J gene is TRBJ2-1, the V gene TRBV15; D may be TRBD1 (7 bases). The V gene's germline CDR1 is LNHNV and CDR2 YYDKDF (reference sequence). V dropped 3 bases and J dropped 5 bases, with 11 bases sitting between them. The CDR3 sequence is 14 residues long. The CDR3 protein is CATSRGGTDNEQFF. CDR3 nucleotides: TGTGCCACCAGCAGGGGCGGGACAGACAATGAGCAGTTCTTC.

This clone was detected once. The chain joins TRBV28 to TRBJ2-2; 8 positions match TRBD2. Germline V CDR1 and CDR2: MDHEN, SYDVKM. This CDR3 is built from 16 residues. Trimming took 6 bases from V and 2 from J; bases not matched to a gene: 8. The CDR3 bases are TGTGCCAGCAGCCCAGGACTAGCTTTAAACACCGGGGAGCTGTTTTTT. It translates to CASSPGLALNTGELFF.

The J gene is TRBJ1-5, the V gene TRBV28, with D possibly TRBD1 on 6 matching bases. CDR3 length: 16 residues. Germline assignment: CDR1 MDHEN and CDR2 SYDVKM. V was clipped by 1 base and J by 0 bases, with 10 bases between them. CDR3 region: CASSLFRTDSNQPQHF. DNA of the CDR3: TGTGCCAGCAGTTTATTCCGGACAGATAGCAATCAGCCCCAGCATTTT.

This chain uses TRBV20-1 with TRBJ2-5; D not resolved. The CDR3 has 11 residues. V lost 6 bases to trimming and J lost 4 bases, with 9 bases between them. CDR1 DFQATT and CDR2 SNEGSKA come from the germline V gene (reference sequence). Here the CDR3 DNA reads TGCAGTGCCACATCGTTAGAGACCCAGTACTTC. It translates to CSATSLETQYF.

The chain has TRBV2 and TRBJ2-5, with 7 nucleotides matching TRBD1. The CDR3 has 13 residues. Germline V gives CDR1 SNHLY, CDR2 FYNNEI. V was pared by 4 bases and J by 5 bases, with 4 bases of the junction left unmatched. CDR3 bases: TGTGCCAGCAGTGTTCAGGGGGAGGAGACCCAGTACTTC. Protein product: CASSVQGEETQYF.

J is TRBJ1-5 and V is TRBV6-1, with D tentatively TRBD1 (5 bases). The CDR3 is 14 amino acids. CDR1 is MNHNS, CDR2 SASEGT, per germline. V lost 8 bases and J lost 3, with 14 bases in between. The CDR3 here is CASGTLGYNQPQHF. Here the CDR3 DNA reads TGTGCCAGCGGGACTCTGGGCTACAATCAGCCCCAGCATTTT.

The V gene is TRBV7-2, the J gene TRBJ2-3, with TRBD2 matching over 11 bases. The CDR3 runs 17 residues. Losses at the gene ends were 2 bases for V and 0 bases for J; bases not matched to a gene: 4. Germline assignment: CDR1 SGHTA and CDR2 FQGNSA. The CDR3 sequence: CASSLSRTSGSTDTQYF. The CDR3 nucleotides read TGTGCCAGCAGCTTATCGAGGACTAGCGGGAGCACAGATACGCAGTATTTT.